The 20 T cell receptor beta chains below come from one sample, sequenced in a study of blood T cell repertoires in COVID-19. Assay used: immunoSEQ multiplex PCR; TCRdb lists only in-frame clones, some missing. The data contain a few hundred thousand clones, 80% to 90% of them singletons. The sample comprised PBMCs or T cells enriched from blood (not recorded which). The source of these receptors is a man younger than 40 who had recovered from COVID-19.

The chain carries TRBV3-1 (or the pseudogene TRBV3-2) and TRBJ2-2; D not certain. The germline gives CDR1 LGHDT, CDR2 YNNKEL (reference sequence). V was clipped by 5 bases and J by 3 bases, with 7 bases between them. This CDR3 spans 13 amino acids. CDR3 in DNA: TGTGCCAGCAGCACTACGTACACCGGGGAGCTGTTTTTT. As protein: CASSTTYTGELFF.

The J gene is TRBJ2-7, the V gene TRBV28; 10 bases match TRBD1. CDR1 MDHEN and CDR2 SYDVKM come from the germline V gene. This CDR3 contains 15 residues. V was pared by 2 bases and J by 2 bases, with 3 bases of the junction left unmatched. As DNA, the CDR3 is TGTGCCAGCAGTTTAGGGACAGGGGTCCCCTACGAGCAGTACTTC. It encodes CASSLGTGVPYEQYF.

The chain carries TRBV10-2 and TRBJ2-3; TRBD1 is a possible D gene (5 bases). Germline CDR1 and CDR2: WSHSY and SAAADI. With 0 bases removed from V and 9 bases from J, the gap between germline ends came to 7 bases. This CDR3 has 12 residues. The CDR3 bases are TGCGCCAGCAGTGAGTCGTGGACAACGCAGTATTTT. Encoded protein: CASSESWTTQYF.

The chain carries TRBV12-3 or TRBV12-4 and TRBJ1-6, with 10 bases that match TRBD1. The ends lost 6 bases at V and 8 bases at J; junction bases unmatched: 1. The CDR3 contains 13 residues. The CDR3 nucleotides read TGTGCCAGCAGCGGACAGGGGGATTCACCCCTCCACTTT. Protein: CASSGQGDSPLHF.

This clone was recorded only once. This chain joins TRBV4-1 and TRBJ1-2, with D tentatively TRBD1 (6 bases). Germline-derived CDR1 and CDR2 are MGHRA and YSYEKL. Trimming removed 2 bases from V and 3 bases from J, with 13 bases in between. The CDR3 is 15 residues long. For the CDR3, the DNA is TGCGCCAGCAGCCAACGGGACACTGACTACTATGGCTACACCTTC. Amino acids: CASSQRDTDYYGYTF.

This chain connects TRBV10-3 to TRBJ1-5; D is unresolved. Trimming removed 2 bases from V and 3 bases from J, with 11 bases in between. Germline loops: CDR1 ENHRY, CDR2 SYGVKD. The CDR3 runs 15 residues. CDR3 nucleotide sequence: TGTGCCATCAGTGAGGGAACAGAGATCAATCAGCCCCAGCATTTT. It codes for CAISEGTEINQPQHF.

The CDR3 loop reads CSASYGGRVNTEAFF. The CDR3 DNA reads TGCAGTGCTAGTTACGGGGGGCGCGTGAACACTGAAGCTTTCTTT. This rearrangement joins TRBV20-1 to TRBJ1-1; D may be TRBD1 (6 bases). Germline CDR1 and CDR2: DFQATT and SNEGSKA (reference sequence). Trimming left V 3 bases short and J 0 bases short, with 14 bases between. The CDR3 is 15 amino acids.

This clone came up once. V is TRBV28 and J is TRBJ1-2; D might be TRBD1 (5 bases). CDR1 is MDHEN and CDR2 is SYDVKM in the germline V gene. V lost 6 bases and J 6 bases, leaving 17 bases between the germline ends. The length of the CDR3 is 14 residues. CDR3 residues: CASSPPWGENGYTF. The CDR3, as DNA: TGTGCCAGCAGCCCCCCTTGGGGGGAGAATGGCTACACCTTC.

This clone was recorded once. The V and J genes are TRBV5-5 and TRBJ2-3; 8 bases align to TRBD1. The germline gives CDR1 SGHKS, CDR2 YYEKEE (reference sequence). Trimming removed 2 bases from V and 1 base from J; junction bases left unmatched: 6. The CDR3 runs to 16 residues. This CDR3 reads CASSLGQGAGTDTQYF. For the CDR3, the DNA is TGTGCCAGCAGCTTAGGACAGGGTGCAGGCACAGATACGCAGTATTTT.

The rearrangement links TRBV19 to TRBJ2-5, with 10 positions matching TRBD2. The J segment lost 5 bases and the V segment lost 2 bases, leaving 17 bases of the junction unmatched. CDR3 length: 19 residues. Germline CDR1 and CDR2: LNHDA and SQIVND (reference sequence). The CDR3 loop is CASSIPLPVERGGRETQYF. CDR3 sequence (DNA): TGTGCCAGTAGTATACCGCTCCCAGTCGAGCGGGGGGGCCGGGAGACCCAGTACTTC.

This clone appeared many times. V usage is TRBV14 and J usage is TRBJ2-5; 9 bases are a match to TRBD1. Trimming cost V 2 bases and J 5 bases; bases outside gene matches: 6. The CDR3 is 15 residues long. Germline V gives CDR1 SGHDN, CDR2 FVKESK. This CDR3 is CASSQWTGVSETQYF. The CDR3 DNA reads TGTGCCAGCAGCCAATGGACAGGGGTTTCGGAGACCCAGTACTTC.

Details on this clone: Other DNA sequences in this sample translate to the same CDR3. The CDR3 DNA sequence: TGTGCCAGCAGCGCCGCGGGGAGCTCCTATAATTCACCCCTCCACTTT. Protein product: CASSAAGSSYNSPLHF. The rearrangement uses TRBV28 and TRBJ1-6; D not resolved. With 6 bases removed from V and 0 bases from J, the gap between germline ends came to 12 bases. Germline CDR1 is MDHEN and CDR2 is SYDVKM. There are 16 residues in the CDR3.

V gene TRBV9 combines with J gene TRBJ1-1; TRBD1 aligns across 7 bases. Germline V lookup: CDR1 SGDLS, CDR2 YYNGEE. V lost 4 bases and J lost 4; bases outside the gene matches: 13. The CDR3 is made up of 16 amino acids. Here the CDR3 reads CASSNALTGRGTEAFF. Written as DNA, the CDR3 is TGTGCCAGCAGCAACGCCCTGACAGGGAGAGGCACTGAAGCTTTCTTT. Full variable domain (missing parts from reference TRBV9 and TRBJ1-1): DSGVTQTPKHLITATGQRVTLRCSPRSGDLSVYWYQQSLDQGLQFLIQYYNGEERAKGNILERFSAQQFPDLHSELNLSSLELGDSALYFCASSNALTGRGTEAFFGQGTRLTVV.

The chain couples TRBV4-2 to TRBJ2-7; TRBD2 agrees at 13 bases. The CDR3 runs 18 residues. Germline CDR1 LGHNA, CDR2 YNFKEQ. V lost 0 bases to trimming and J lost 4 bases; unmatched junction nucleotides: 9. The CDR3 spells CASSQEPQGLAGVYEQYF. CDR3 sequence (DNA): TGTGCCAGCAGCCAAGAACCCCAAGGACTAGCGGGGGTTTACGAGCAGTACTTC.

On this clone: The junction departs from the called germline gene at one end, perhaps through a read error. The chain links TRBV6-1 to TRBJ1-5, with 10 bases that match TRBD1. The CDR3 is 14 amino acids. CDR1 is MNHNS and CDR2 is SASEGT in the germline V gene. The CDR3 region has the DNA TGTGCCAGCAGAGAAGGGACAGGGGCACAGCCCCAGCATTTT. This sequence encodes CASREGTGAQPQHF.

This clone was observed a single time. The genes are TRBV28 and TRBJ2-7, with D perhaps TRBD2 (6 bases). The CDR3 has 13 residues. The germline V and J ends were trimmed by 0 bases and 4 bases, with 7 bases remaining between them. Germline V gene data show CDR1 as MDHEN and CDR2 as SYDVKM. As DNA, the CDR3 is TGTGCCAGCAGTTTATGGGGGGGATACGAGCAGTACTTC. Translating it yields CASSLWGGYEQYF.

The chain recombines TRBV27 with TRBJ1-1, with D unresolved. Germline lookup yields CDR1 MNHEY and CDR2 SMNVEV (reference sequence). V was trimmed by 2 bases and J by 2 bases, leaving 9 bases between them. CDR3 length equals 14 residues. The CDR3 nucleotides read TGTGCCAGCAGTTTAGCACCGGTTAACACTGAAGCTTTCTTT. This codes for CASSLAPVNTEAFF.

This rearrangement joins TRBV6-5 to TRBJ2-1; 9 positions agree with TRBD2. Germline assignment: CDR1 MNHEY and CDR2 SVGAGI. This CDR3 has 14 residues. The ends lost 6 bases at V and 4 bases at J; junction bases unmatched: 4. The CDR3 loop is CASSLAGRYNEQFF. CDR3 in DNA: TGTGCCAGCAGCCTAGCGGGGCGATACAATGAGCAGTTCTTC.

The chain combines TRBV7-6 with TRBJ2-1, with 7 bases fitting TRBD1. The trim removed 1 base at V and 7 bases at J, leaving 10 bases unmatched. The CDR3 is 16 amino acids. CDR1 is SGHVS, CDR2 FNYEAQ, per germline. Here the CDR3 DNA reads TGTGCCAGCAGCTTAGGAACAGGGGCGATGGGGAATGAGCAGTTCTTC. Its translation: CASSLGTGAMGNEQFF.

The rearrangement joins TRBV6-5 to TRBJ1-6; the match to TRBD1 covers 8 bases. This CDR3 region has 14 residues. After removal of 6 bases from V and 10 bases from J, the junction contained 8 bases not matched to a gene. Germline V gives CDR1 MNHEY, CDR2 SVGAGI. CDR3 sequence: CASRAGQGRSPLHF. The CDR3 nucleotides are TGTGCCAGCAGGGCAGGACAGGGAAGATCACCCCTCCACTTT.